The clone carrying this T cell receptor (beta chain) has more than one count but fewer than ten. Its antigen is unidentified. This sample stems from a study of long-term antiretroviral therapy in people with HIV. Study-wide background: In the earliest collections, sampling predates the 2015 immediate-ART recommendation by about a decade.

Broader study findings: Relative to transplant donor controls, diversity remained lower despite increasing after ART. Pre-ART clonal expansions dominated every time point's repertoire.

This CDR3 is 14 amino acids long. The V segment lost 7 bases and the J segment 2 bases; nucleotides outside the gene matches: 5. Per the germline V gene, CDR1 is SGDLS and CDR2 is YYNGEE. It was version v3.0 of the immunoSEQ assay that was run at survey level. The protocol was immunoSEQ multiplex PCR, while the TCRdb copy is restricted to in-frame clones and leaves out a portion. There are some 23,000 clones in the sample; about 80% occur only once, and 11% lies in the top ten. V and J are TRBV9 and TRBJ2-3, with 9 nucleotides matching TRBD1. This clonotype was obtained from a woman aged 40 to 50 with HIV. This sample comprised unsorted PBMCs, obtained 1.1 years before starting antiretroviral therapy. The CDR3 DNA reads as TGTGCCAGCGGGGGACAGGGTCCCACAGATACGCAGTATTTT. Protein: CASGGQGPTDTQYF.